One T cell receptor beta chain is described in this entry. Its antigen is currently unknown. The junction differs from germline at one of its ends, possibly a read error. The data stem from a study of cytomegalovirus exposure and HLA in healthy donors. General observations from the study: Other equally common chains were less clonally expanded than HLA-associated TCR beta chains, a later analysis showed.

The CDR3 has 13 amino acids. Germline values: CDR1 SGHRS, CDR2 YFSETQ. The PCR used 60 Vbeta and 13 Jbeta primers. Only in-frame clones appear in the TCRdb table, and some are missing; sequencing was by immunoSEQ multiplex PCR. Of 150,000 to 200,000 clones in the sample, approximately 80% are singletons; the top ten hold 2.9%. This sequence originates from a female donor in good health and CMV-seronegative. The sequenced sample was PBMCs. The chain employs TRBV5-1 and TRBJ2-7; possible D gene TRBD1, 5 bases. The CDR3 bases are TGCGCCAGCACTGGGCAGGGCACGTACGGGCAGTACTTC. Translated: CASTGQGTYGQYF.